These 24 T cell receptor beta chains were sequenced from one sample in a study of blood T cells in healthy people across ages. The authors ran a second PCR of about 6 to 11 cycles using a sample-barcoded 5' primer and a J-beta primer mix. TCRdb reprocessed the 5' RACE reads via MiXCR and lists one record per CDR3 protein. Here the sample spans roughly 1,100,000 distinct CDR3 sequences, under 30% being singletons. These data were also reused for a study on T cells of mothers and their children.

Sequencing used blood. These receptors all come from a girl aged 2 to 10 in good health.

The chain joins TRBV20-1 to TRBJ2-7, with D uncertain. The CDR3 is made up of 11 amino acids. Germline assignment: CDR1 DFQATT and CDR2 SNEGSKA (reference sequence). V shed 2 bases and J shed 3 bases, with 5 bases lying between them. The CDR3 region has the DNA TGCAGTGCTAGAAAGAGCTACGAGCAGTACTTC. The encoded protein is CSARKSYEQYF.

This clonotype was detected ten times or more. The rearrangement uses TRBV20-1 and TRBJ2-3, with D tentatively TRBD2 (6 bases). Trimming took off 1 base at V and 7 bases at J, with 36 bases between the two ends. Germline CDR1 is DFQATT and CDR2 is SNEGSKA (reference sequence). The CDR3 is 21 amino acids. CDR3: CSARAYHTTRLVKPLHYTQYF. Written as DNA, the CDR3 is TGCAGTGCTAGAGCCTACCACACCACCCGACTAGTAAAACCCCTCCACTATACGCAGTATTTT.

This clonotype was seen a few times. V usage is TRBV5-8 and J usage is TRBJ2-2; TRBD2 might be the D (6 bases). The CDR3 length is 16 residues. The V gene's germline CDR1 is SGHTS and CDR2 YDEGEE. V gave up 1 base and J gave up 5 bases, with 15 bases separating them. The CDR3 loop reads CASSLYGTRGTGELFF. CDR3 nucleotides: TGTGCCAGCAGCTTGTACGGGACTCGAGGGACCGGGGAGCTGTTTTTT.

This rearrangement joins TRBV6-6 to TRBJ1-5, with D uncertain. The V end lost 4 bases, the J end lost 5 bases, and 12 bases lay between the germline ends. There are 14 residues in the CDR3. The V gene's germline CDR1 is MNHNY and CDR2 SVGAGI (reference sequence). The CDR3 DNA is TGTGCCAGCAGTTTCTTAGGACGGGATCAGCCCCAGCATTTT. Translated, it gives CASSFLGRDQPQHF.

This chain links TRBV20-1 with TRBJ2-7; D remains unclear. The germline V gene has CDR1 DFQATT and CDR2 SNEGSKA (reference sequence). The germline V and J ends were trimmed by 0 bases and 3 bases, with 15 bases remaining between them. This CDR3 spans 15 amino acids. The CDR3 DNA sequence: TGCAGTGCTAGAGATGGTCAGGAGAGAAACTACGAGCAGTACTTC. Translating it yields CSARDGQERNYEQYF.

The chain employs TRBV6-1 and TRBJ1-1; maybe TRBD1 (6 bases). Trimming took off 4 bases at V and 3 bases at J, with 9 bases between the two ends. This CDR3 spans 13 amino acids. Per the germline V gene, CDR1 is MNHNS and CDR2 is SASEGT. CDR3: CASSVRQDTEAFF. CDR3 sequence (DNA): TGTGCCAGCAGTGTACGACAGGACACTGAAGCTTTCTTT.

This clonotype was seen more than once but under ten times. This chain links TRBV29-1 with TRBJ2-1; D is undetermined. The CDR3 extends over 13 amino acids. V lost 8 bases to trimming and J lost 5 bases, with 16 bases between them. Germline-derived CDR1 and CDR2 are SQVTM and ANQGSEA. CDR3 DNA: TGCAGCAGCCGGACCCGCACCAACAATGAGCAGTTCTTC. Its translation is CSSRTRTNNEQFF.

V gene TRBV6-5 combines with J gene TRBJ1-1; TRBD1 aligns across 9 bases. Per germline, CDR1 MNHEY and CDR2 SVGAGI. The CDR3 extends over 15 amino acids. V lost 6 bases and J lost 5; bases outside the gene matches: 10. The CDR3 coding sequence is TGTGCCAGCAGCCAGCACAGGGGGCTTCGGACTGAAGCTTTCTTT. It is translated as CASSQHRGLRTEAFF.

J is TRBJ1-1 and V is TRBV5-1; maybe TRBD1 (6 bases). This CDR3 contains 16 residues. V lost 4 bases and J lost 2, with 18 bases in between. In germline, CDR1 is SGHRS, CDR2 YFSETQ. The CDR3 DNA sequence: TGCGCCAGCAGCCTTGGGGGCAGGGCTCTAAACACTGAAGCTTTCTTT. Its protein product is CASSLGGRALNTEAFF.

This clonotype was observed a few times. The chain employs TRBV11-2 and TRBJ2-1; TRBD1 aligns across 8 bases. J lost 3 bases, V lost 5 bases, and 3 bases had no gene match. The CDR3 spans 14 residues. Germline values: CDR1 SGHAT, CDR2 FQNNGV. The CDR3 nucleotides read TGTGCCAGCAGCCGACAGGGGTTCTACAATGAGCAGTTCTTC. Translating it yields CASSRQGFYNEQFF.

The chain recombines TRBV5-6 with TRBJ1-2; D unresolved. Germline CDR1 and CDR2: SGHDT and YYEEEE. This CDR3 is 13 amino acids long. Trimming removed 4 bases from V and 2 bases from J, with 9 bases in between. CDR3 sequence reads: CASSLKPNYGYTF. CDR3 nucleotide sequence: TGTGCCAGCAGCCTCAAACCGAACTATGGCTACACCTTC.

A few counts support this clonotype. The chain employs TRBV20-1 and TRBJ1-2; TRBD1 might be the D (5 bases). CDR3 length: 15 residues. V lost 0 bases, J lost 0 bases, and 11 bases lay in between. CDR1 and CDR2 (germline): DFQATT, SNEGSKA (reference sequence). The CDR3 sequence is CSARDWGVTNYGYTF. The CDR3 bases are TGCAGTGCTAGAGATTGGGGGGTTACTAACTATGGCTACACCTTC.

This clonotype has a handful of counts. The CDR3 DNA reads as TGTGCCAGCAGTTACTCTTTGATTGCGACCCAGTACTTC. Residues: CASSYSLIATQYF. The V and J genes are TRBV6-2 or TRBV6-3 and TRBJ2-5; D remains ambiguous. CDR1 is MNHEY, CDR2 SVGEGT, per germline. This CDR3 contains 13 residues. The germline V and J ends were trimmed by 0 bases and 7 bases, with 9 bases remaining between them.

There are a few counts of this clonotype. The germline gene is not matched at one end of the junction; a read error may be the cause. CDR3 DNA: TGTGCCAGCAGTCCATTAGACAGGCAAATGAACACTGAGGCTTTCTTT. It codes for CASSPLDRQMNTEAFF. The chain is built from TRBV25-1 and TRBJ1-1; D possibly corresponds to TRBD1 (6 bases). The CDR3 length is 16 residues. Per the germline V gene, CDR1 is MGHDK and CDR2 is SYGVNS.

This clonotype has more than one count but fewer than ten. The chain combines TRBV19 with TRBJ2-1; D is unresolved. Germline loops: CDR1 LNHDA, CDR2 SQIVND (reference sequence). The CDR3 runs 14 residues. Trimming took off 6 bases at V and 8 bases at J, with 17 bases between the two ends. The DNA for the CDR3 is TGTGCCAGTAGCGGAAGAGACAATCCACATGAGCAGTTCTTC. Translated: CASSGRDNPHEQFF.

This rearrangement joins TRBV6-5 to TRBJ1-1; no reliable D call. Germline V gene lookup returns CDR1 MNHEY and CDR2 SVGAGI. The V gene lost 2 bases and the J gene lost 4 bases, with 11 bases spanning the gap. CDR3 length: 14 residues. As DNA, the CDR3 is TGTGCCAGCAGTTACGGCAGTTATGTCACTGAAGCTTTCTTT. This encodes CASSYGSYVTEAFF.

In its sample, this clonotype was seen a few times. The V call is TRBV27, the J call TRBJ2-7; 11 positions match TRBD2. The CDR3 sequence is 17 residues long. Germline V gene data show CDR1 as MNHEY and CDR2 as SMNVEV (reference sequence). V shed 5 bases and J 0 bases; nucleotides not matched to a gene: 9. CDR3 region: CASSLTGTSGYSYEQYF. In nucleotides, the CDR3 is TGTGCCAGCAGTCTCACAGGGACTAGCGGCTACTCCTACGAGCAGTACTTC.

The rearrangement joins TRBV7-3 to TRBJ2-3; TRBD2 might be the D (6 bases). The CDR3 has 12 residues. V was clipped by 5 bases and J by 8 bases, with 11 bases between them. Germline V lookup: CDR1 SGHTA, CDR2 FQGTGA. CDR3 sequence: CASSIYGGTQYF. The CDR3 DNA reads as TGTGCCAGCAGCATCTACGGGGGTACGCAGTATTTT.

This clonotype was found a few times. This chain links TRBV11-2 with TRBJ2-1; tentative D call: TRBD2 (6 bases). Germline lookup yields CDR1 SGHAT and CDR2 FQNNGV. The germline V and J ends were trimmed by 0 bases and 3 bases, with 12 bases remaining between them. This CDR3 comprises 16 residues. CDR3 bases: TGTGCCAGCAGCTTAGATCTCGGTAGCGGCTACAATGAGCAGTTCTTC. The encoded protein is CASSLDLGSGYNEQFF.

This clonotype was seen a few times. V usage is TRBV4-3 and J usage is TRBJ2-5; D remains unclear. Trimming took 2 bases from V and 4 from J, leaving 11 bases between them. This CDR3 spans 14 amino acids. Germline CDR1 is LGHNA and CDR2 is YSLEER. The chain's CDR3 is CASSQYRLTETQYF. Written as DNA, the CDR3 is TGCGCCAGCAGCCAATACCGGTTGACAGAGACCCAGTACTTC.

Only a few counts were recorded for this clonotype. The J gene is TRBJ1-2, the V gene TRBV4-1; tentative D call: TRBD1 (5 bases). The germline V gene encodes CDR1 MGHRA and CDR2 YSYEKL. With 1 base removed from V and 0 bases from J, the gap between germline ends came to 6 bases. There are 14 residues in the CDR3. The CDR3 region is CASSQGTTNYGYTF. The CDR3 nucleotides are TGCGCCAGCAGCCAAGGGACAACTAACTATGGCTACACCTTC.

This clonotype showed up just once. The chain is built from TRBV11-2 and TRBJ2-5, with no clear D. The assigned J gene may be wrong: the sequence end matches TRBJ2-1 better. The CDR3 sequence is 12 residues long. Per the germline V gene, CDR1 is SGHAT and CDR2 is FQNNGV. CDR3 DNA sequence: TGTGCCAGCAGCTTAGATGCACATGAGCAGTTCTTC. This encodes CASSLDAHEQFF.

This chain links TRBV28 with TRBJ2-2, with a weak D call TRBD1 (5 bases). V shed 7 bases and J shed 3 bases, with 15 bases lying between them. Germline V CDR1 and CDR2: MDHEN, SYDVKM. This CDR3 is built from 15 residues. Here the CDR3 reads CASKSGRADTGELFF. DNA of the CDR3: TGTGCCAGCAAATCAGGCAGGGCAGACACCGGGGAGCTGTTTTTT.

This clonotype was counted between two and nine times. CDR3 bases: TGTGCCAGCAGTGACAGCGGGGGGGCTGTCAGAGAGCAGTTCTTC. As protein: CASSDSGGAVREQFF. The genes are TRBV2 and TRBJ2-1, with 10 bases lining up with TRBD2. The germline CDR1 and CDR2 sequences are SNHLY and FYNNEI. V lost 3 bases to trimming and J lost 10 bases; unmatched junction nucleotides: 9. The CDR3 length is 15 residues.